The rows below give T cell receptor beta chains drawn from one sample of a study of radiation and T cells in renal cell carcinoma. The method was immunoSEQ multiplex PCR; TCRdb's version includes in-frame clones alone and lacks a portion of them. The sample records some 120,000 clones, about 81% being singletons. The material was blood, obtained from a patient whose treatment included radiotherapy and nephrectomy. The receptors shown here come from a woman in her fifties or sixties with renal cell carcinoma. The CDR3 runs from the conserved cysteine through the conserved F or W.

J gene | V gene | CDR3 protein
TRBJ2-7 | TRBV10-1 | CASSEFSGTYEQYF
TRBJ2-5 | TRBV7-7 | CASSVQGRNGETQYF
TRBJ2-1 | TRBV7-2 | CASSQGLAGNNEQFF
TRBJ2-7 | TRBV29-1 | CSVDKGGYEQYF
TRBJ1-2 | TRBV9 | CASSVDNGNYGYTF
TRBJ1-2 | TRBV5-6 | CASSLALTGDPNGYTF
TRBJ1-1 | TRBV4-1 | CASSLGQGQAEAFF
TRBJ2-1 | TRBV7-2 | CASSPWAGAYNEQFF
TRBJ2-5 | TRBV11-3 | CASSPGGGLTAETQYF
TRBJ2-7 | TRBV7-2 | CASSLVLGWAYEQYF
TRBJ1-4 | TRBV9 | CASSAGVGTNEKLFF
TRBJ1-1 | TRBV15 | CATSRDLGNTEAFF
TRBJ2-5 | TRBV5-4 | CASSQAAQGGGETQYF
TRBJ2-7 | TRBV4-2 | CASSQEAGPYEQYF
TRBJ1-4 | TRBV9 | CASSGPGTVREEKLFF
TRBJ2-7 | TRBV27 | CASSLIGLAGHEQYF
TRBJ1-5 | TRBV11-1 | CASSPRDSQTPSNQPQHF
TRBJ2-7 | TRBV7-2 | CASSLGGRIYEQYF
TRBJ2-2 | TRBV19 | CASRTGVYTGELFF
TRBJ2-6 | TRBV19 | CASSIDHPGPRVLTF
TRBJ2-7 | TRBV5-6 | CASSLGGQSYEQYF
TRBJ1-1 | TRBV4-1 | CASSQGRLEVGAFF
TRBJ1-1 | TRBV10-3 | CATAQTGRANTEAFF
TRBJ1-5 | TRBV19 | CASRSGGASNQPQHF
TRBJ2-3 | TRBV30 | CAWSRAGGFTQYF
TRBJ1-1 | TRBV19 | CASTLGTGVRTEAFF
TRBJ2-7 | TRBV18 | CASSPGISGDYEQYF
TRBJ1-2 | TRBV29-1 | CSVVQQAGGGYTF